This TCR beta chain was recovered during a study of shared clonotypes between healthy human individuals. Caucasian adults residing in Nashville, Tennessee made up all the donors. Germline lookup yields CDR1 SEHNR and CDR2 FQNEAQ (reference sequence). V was clipped by 1 base and J by 5 bases, with 11 bases between them. The CDR3 sequence is 14 residues long. Authors' methods: ImmunoSEQ output held junction-only sequences without quality scores, so filtering differed. Using immunoSEQ multiplex PCR, the repertoire was profiled, and TCRdb retains in-frame clones only, with some absent. The V and J calls and clone size come from that table; D and trimming were worked out from the DNA. The table has more than 450,000 clones, approximately 85% seen once.

The rearrangement joins TRBV7-9 to TRBJ1-1; D is possibly TRBD1 (5 bases). Material: PBMCs. This TCR derives from a woman aged 40 to 49 in good health. Some clones in this sample may be carry-over from other donors' samples. The CDR3 bases are TGTGCCAGCAGCTTAGTTGGGCGGGGGACTGAAGCTTTCTTT. The encoded protein is CASSLVGRGTEAFF.